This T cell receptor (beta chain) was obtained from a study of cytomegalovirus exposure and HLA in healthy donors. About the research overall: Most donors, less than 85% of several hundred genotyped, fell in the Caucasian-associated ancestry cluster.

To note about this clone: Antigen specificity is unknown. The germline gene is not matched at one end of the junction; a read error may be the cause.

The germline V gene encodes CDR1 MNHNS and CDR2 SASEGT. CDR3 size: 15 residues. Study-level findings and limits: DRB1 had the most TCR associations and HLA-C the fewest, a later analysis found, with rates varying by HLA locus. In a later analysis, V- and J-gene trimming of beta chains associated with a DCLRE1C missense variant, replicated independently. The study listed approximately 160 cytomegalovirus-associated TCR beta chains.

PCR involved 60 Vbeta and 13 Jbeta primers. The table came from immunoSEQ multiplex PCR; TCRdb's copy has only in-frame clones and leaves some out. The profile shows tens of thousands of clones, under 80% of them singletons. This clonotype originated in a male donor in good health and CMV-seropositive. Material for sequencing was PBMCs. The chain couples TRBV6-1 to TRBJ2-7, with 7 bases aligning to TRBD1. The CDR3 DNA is TGTGCCGGCAGTGCAGGACAGGCCTTGACCTACGAGCAGTACTTC. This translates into CAGSAGQALTYEQYF.